Following are 19 T cell receptor beta chains from one sample sequenced in a study of T-cell memory formation after mild COVID-19. One entry per CDR3 protein results from TCRdb running MiXCR on the 5' RACE reads. This table has approximately 260,000 distinct CDR3 sequences, less than 20% appearing once. Sample: PBMCs or a T cell subset sorted from them (not recorded which). The receptors here all came from a man aged 18 to 29 who had mild COVID-19 (a few samples of this study predate the infection). Cell type and time point are not known.

This clonotype turned up a few times. The chain has TRBV20-1 and TRBJ2-1, with D maybe TRBD2 (5 bases). From germline, CDR1 is DFQATT and CDR2 SNEGSKA (reference sequence). This CDR3 contains 10 residues. V was cut by 7 bases and J by 9 bases, with 10 bases left in between. In DNA form, the CDR3 reads TGCAGTGGGCAGGCGGGTGAGCAGTTCTTC. This encodes CSGQAGEQFF.

V is TRBV4-2 and J is TRBJ2-1; perhaps TRBD2 as D (6 bases). The CDR3 sequence is 17 residues long. Germline CDR1 LGHNA, CDR2 YNFKEQ. Trimming removed 0 bases at V and 3 bases at J, with 15 bases between. CDR3 nucleotides: TGTGCCAGCAGCCAAGATGGTGGGGACTGGGACTACAATGAGCAGTTCTTC. It translates to CASSQDGGDWDYNEQFF.

The rearrangement uses TRBV25-1 and TRBJ1-2, with TRBD1 matching over 7 bases. From germline, CDR1 is MGHDK and CDR2 SYGVNS. CDR3 length: 15 residues. V lost 4 bases, J lost 4 bases, and 9 bases stayed unmatched. The CDR3 coding sequence is TGTGCCAGCAGTGGCCAGGGAGGGGGCCTCTATGGCTACACCTTC. Amino acids: CASSGQGGGLYGYTF.

V and J are TRBV12-3 or TRBV12-4 and TRBJ1-2; maybe TRBD1 (5 bases). V was trimmed by 6 bases and J by 4 bases, leaving 12 bases between them. This CDR3 has 13 residues. CDR3 residues: CASSNGGSYGYTF. CDR3 in DNA: TGTGCCAGCAGCAACGGGGGTAGCTATGGCTACACCTTC.

This clonotype showed up just a few times. This chain links TRBV21-1 with TRBJ2-1. TRBV21-1 is marked as a pseudogene. The CDR3 length is 16 residues. CDR3 nucleotide sequence: TGTGCCAGCAGCAAAGTGATTGACCACTCCTACAATGAGCAGTTCTTC. This codes for CASSKVIDHSYNEQFF.

V gene TRBV3-1 combines with J gene TRBJ2-5; TRBD2 aligns across 11 bases. Losses at the gene ends were 5 bases for V and 5 bases for J; bases not matched to a gene: 4. This CDR3 region has 14 residues. Germline V gives CDR1 LGHDT, CDR2 YNNKEL (reference sequence). CDR3 in DNA: TGTGCCAGCAGCGCGACTAGCGGGGTCGAGACCCAGTACTTC. Protein: CASSATSGVETQYF.

This clonotype turned up a few times. V and J are TRBV7-9 and TRBJ1-3; D remains unclear. Germline lookup yields CDR1 SEHNR and CDR2 FQNEAQ (reference sequence). The CDR3 runs 16 residues. The V gene lost 6 bases and the J gene lost 0 bases, with 15 bases spanning the gap. The CDR3 DNA reads TGTGCCAGCAGGACTTCAGGAATTGGCTCTGGAAACACCATATATTTT. Amino acids: CASRTSGIGSGNTIYF.

This clonotype showed up just a few times. Because it lacks the conserved phenylalanine or tryptophan at the end, this CDR3 is likely a read error. The DNA is omitted, as the CDR3 cannot be located on it reliably, and the CDR3 follows TCRdb's listing. The chain recombines TRBV7-9 with TRBJ2-1; the table names TRBD2, a call not compared with the DNA. In germline, CDR1 is SEHNR, CDR2 FQNEAQ (reference sequence). The CDR3 is 11 residues long, ends included. This chain's CDR3 is CASSEGLAQLI.

This chain joins TRBV5-1 and TRBJ2-1, with TRBD1 matching 8 bases. The CDR3 length is 15 residues. The V gene's germline CDR1 is SGHRS and CDR2 YFSETQ. J lost 3 bases, V lost 0 bases, and 2 bases had no gene match. In DNA, the CDR3 is TGCGCCAGCAGCTTGGGGACAGGGATCTACAATGAGCAGTTCTTC. Translated, it gives CASSLGTGIYNEQFF. The entire variable domain, with the rest obtained from reference TRBV5-1 and TRBJ2-1, is as follows: KAGVTQTPRYLIKTRGQQVTLSCSPISGHRSVSWYQQTPGQGLQFLFEYFSETQRNKGNFPGRFSGRQFSNSRSEMNVSTLELGDSALYLCASSLGTGIYNEQFFGPGTRLTVL.

This clonotype was seen at least ten times. The chain combines TRBV5-1 with TRBJ1-1, with 7 bases identical to TRBD1. CDR1 is SGHRS and CDR2 is YFSETQ in the germline V gene. The CDR3 runs to 14 residues. The V and J ends lost 1 base and 4 bases, in that order; junction bases with no gene match: 4. The CDR3 is CASSLQGGSTEAFF. The CDR3 nucleotides read TGCGCCAGCAGCTTGCAGGGGGGCAGCACTGAAGCTTTCTTT.

The chain carries TRBV6-4 and TRBJ2-3, with 11 positions matching TRBD1. With V trimmed by 6 bases and J by 1 base, 6 bases remained unmatched. The CDR3 loop spans 16 amino acids. Germline loops: CDR1 MRHNA, CDR2 SNTAGT. The CDR3 protein is CASSRDRGTGTDTQYF. In nucleotides, the CDR3 is TGTGCCAGCAGCCGGGACAGGGGGACGGGCACAGATACGCAGTATTTT.

This clonotype has more than one count but fewer than ten. This sequence joins TRBV7-2 and TRBJ1-5; 11 bases agree with TRBD1. Germline V gene lookup returns CDR1 SGHTA and CDR2 FQGNSA. The J segment lost 9 bases and the V segment lost 5 bases, leaving 6 bases of the junction unmatched. This CDR3 is 14 amino acids long. The CDR3 sequence: CASSRTGGERPQHF. The CDR3 DNA is TGTGCCAGCAGCCGGACAGGGGGCGAGAGGCCCCAGCATTTT. The whole variable domain, filled in from reference TRBV7-2 and TRBJ1-5, reads GAGVSQSPSNKVTEKGKDVELRCDPISGHTALYWYRQSLGQGLEFLIYFQGNSAPDKSGLPSDRFSAERTGGSVSTLTIQRTQQEDSAVYLCASSRTGGERPQHFGDGTRLSIL.

This clonotype was detected a few times. The J gene is TRBJ2-2, the V gene TRBV24-1; D may match TRBD1 or TRBD2 (5 bases each). The V gene lost 4 bases and the J gene lost 2 bases, with 16 bases spanning the gap. The germline CDR1 and CDR2 sequences are KGHDR and SFDVKD. The CDR3 covers 17 residues. CDR3 sequence (DNA): TGTGCCACCAGTGACGCCGTGGGGACCGTAAACACCGGGGAGCTGTTTTTT. Its protein product is CATSDAVGTVNTGELFF.

This clonotype was found a few times. This sequence joins TRBV12-3 or TRBV12-4 and TRBJ2-2, with D uncertain. CDR3 length: 16 residues. V lost 5 bases, J lost 0 bases, and 13 bases lay in between. In DNA form, the CDR3 reads TGTGCCAGCAGTCTTAGTTTGGTCGCGAACACCGGGGAGCTGTTTTTT. This sequence encodes CASSLSLVANTGELFF.

The rearrangement links TRBV5-5 to TRBJ2-7; D may be TRBD1 (5 bases). The length of the CDR3 is 15 residues. Germline CDR1 is SGHKS and CDR2 is YYEKEE (reference sequence). V was clipped by 1 base and J by 4 bases, with 15 bases between them. DNA for the CDR3: TGTGCCAGCAGCTTGTGGGGTCAGGGCGGTTACGAGCAGTACTTC. Amino acid sequence: CASSLWGQGGYEQYF.

The rearrangement joins TRBV6-2 or TRBV6-3 to TRBJ1-5, with D hard to call. V was trimmed by 6 bases and J by 3 bases, leaving 6 bases between them. This CDR3 is 12 amino acids long. Germline V lookup: CDR1 MNHEY, CDR2 SVGEGT. The CDR3 nucleotides are TGTGCCAGCAGCGGGTCCAATCAGCCCCAGCATTTT. Its protein is CASSGSNQPQHF.

Only a few counts were recorded for this clonotype. J is TRBJ2-3 and V is TRBV5-1; maybe TRBD1 (5 bases). The CDR3 sequence is 15 residues long. Trimming left V 0 bases short and J 1 base short, with 9 bases between. CDR1 SGHRS and CDR2 YFSETQ come from the germline V gene. Here the CDR3 reads CASSLALGGTDTQYF. CDR3 DNA sequence: TGCGCCAGCAGCTTGGCCCTAGGGGGCACAGATACGCAGTATTTT.

The rearrangement joins TRBV5-1 to TRBJ1-4; D is perhaps TRBD1 (6 bases). The germline gives CDR1 SGHRS, CDR2 YFSETQ. The CDR3 consists of 16 residues. Trimming pared 0 bases from V and 6 bases from J, leaving 15 bases between. The CDR3 DNA follows: TGCGCCAGCAGCTTGGGTACTGGGGACATGGATGAAAAACTGTTTTTT. Encoded protein: CASSLGTGDMDEKLFF.

The chain employs TRBV12-3 or TRBV12-4 and TRBJ1-5; D unresolved. This CDR3 contains 12 residues. Trimming left V 3 bases short and J 5 bases short, with 5 bases between. The CDR3 spells CASSFADQPQHF. The CDR3, as DNA: TGTGCCAGCAGTTTTGCCGATCAGCCCCAGCATTTT.